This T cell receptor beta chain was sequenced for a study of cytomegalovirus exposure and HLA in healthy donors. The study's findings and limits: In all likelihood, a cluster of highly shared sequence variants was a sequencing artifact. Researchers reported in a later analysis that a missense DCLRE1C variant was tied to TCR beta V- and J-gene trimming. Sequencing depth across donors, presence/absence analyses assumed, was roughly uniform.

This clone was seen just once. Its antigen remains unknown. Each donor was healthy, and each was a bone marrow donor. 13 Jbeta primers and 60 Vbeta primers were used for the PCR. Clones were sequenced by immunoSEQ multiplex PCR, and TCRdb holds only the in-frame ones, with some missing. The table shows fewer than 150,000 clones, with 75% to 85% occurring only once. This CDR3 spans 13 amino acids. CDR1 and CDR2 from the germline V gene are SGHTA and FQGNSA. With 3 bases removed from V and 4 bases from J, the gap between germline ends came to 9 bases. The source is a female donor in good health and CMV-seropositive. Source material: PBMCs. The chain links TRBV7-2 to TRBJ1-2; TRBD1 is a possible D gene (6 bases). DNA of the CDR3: TGTGCCAGCAGCTTTGGGGACATCTATGGCTACACCTTC. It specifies CASSFGDIYGYTF.